Sequencing of this T cell receptor (beta chain) was carried out in a study of post-analysis software for immune sequencing data. Findings and limits, study-wide: There were roughly five TRBV segments more frequent in patients than controls, and TRBV5-6, TRBV5-1 and TRBV20-1 were among them. Diversity measured as normalized Chao1 was significantly lower in multiple sclerosis patients than in controls.

Germline CDR1 reads SGHDN; CDR2 reads FVKESK. With 1 base clipped from V and 8 bases from J, the junction kept 4 bases outside the gene matches. The CDR3 runs to 16 residues. The TCR beta cDNA libraries carried unique molecular identifiers. MiXCR, applied by TCRdb to the PCR reads, yields one record per CDR3 protein. The sample carries roughly 600,000 distinct CDR3 sequences, around 40% recorded once. Points on this clonotype: Its matching antigen is unknown.

The gene calls are TRBV14 and TRBJ2-1, with 14 bases lining up with TRBD2. Sample: blood. The clonotype was recovered from a girl aged 10-17 years with multiple sclerosis. CDR3: CASSQVGTSGSYEQFF. CDR3 DNA sequence: TGTGCCAGCAGCCAAGTTGGGACTAGCGGGAGCTATGAGCAGTTCTTC.